The 23 T cell receptor beta chains below were found in one sample sequenced in a study of T cells in Graves' hyperthyroidism and ophthalmopathy (dated by TCRdb to about 2019). Library generation was performed with multiplex PCR. The sequencer was an Illumina HiSeq 2000. Amplification of TCR beta CDR3 regions was carried out from RNA transcripts. The TCR CDR3 was subjected to a first round of RT-PCR using the HTBI primer set and the Qiagen OneStep RT-PCR kit. TCRdb redid the processing of the public reads, applying fastp at Q25 and MiXCR, and retained in-frame beta chains. Rows merge per CDR3 protein into single entries with the most common DNA and genes. This sample lists 600,000 to 750,000 distinct CDR3 sequences; around 15% were detected once. About 16% of the sample is in the top ten clones. The sample comprised blood. The receptor source for this set is a man between 45 and 60 years old with Graves' hyperthyroidism.

The chain couples TRBV7-6 to TRBJ2-7, with unresolved D. Germline V gives CDR1 SGHVS, CDR2 FNYEAQ. This CDR3 is built from 14 residues. Between the trimmed V and J ends, which lost 2 bases and 1 base, there was a span of 9 bases. The CDR3 coding sequence is TGTGCCAGCAGCTTATATGAGCGATCCTACGAGCAGTACTTC. It translates to CASSLYERSYEQYF.

This CDR3 is CASSLRRRGNTEAFF. CDR3 DNA: TGTGCCAGCAGCCTTCGACGGAGGGGGAACACTGAAGCTTTCTTT. The chain employs TRBV2 and TRBJ1-1; TRBD1 is a possible D gene (5 bases). The CDR3 length is 15 residues. Trimming left V 6 bases short and J 1 base short, with 15 bases between. Germline V gene data show CDR1 as SNHLY and CDR2 as FYNNEI.

This chain joins TRBV7-9 and TRBJ2-1; 9 nucleotides match TRBD2. From germline, CDR1 is SEHNR and CDR2 FQNEAQ (reference sequence). The trim removed 3 bases at V and 2 bases at J, leaving 11 bases unmatched. This CDR3 comprises 18 residues. CDR3 amino acids: CASSFLAGSKGAYNEQFF. CDR3 sequence (DNA): TGTGCCAGCAGCTTCCTAGCGGGAAGCAAGGGGGCCTACAATGAGCAGTTCTTC.

The chain has TRBV11-2 and TRBJ1-5, with 7 bases aligning to TRBD1. After removal of 5 bases from V and 11 bases from J, the junction contained 9 bases not matched to a gene. Germline V CDR1 and CDR2: SGHAT, FQNNGV. This CDR3 spans 13 amino acids. The CDR3 nucleotides are TGTGCCAGCAGCCAAGGTATTCAGGGGGCCCAGCATTTT. The encoded protein is CASSQGIQGAQHF.

This sequence joins TRBV30 and TRBJ2-7; 10 bases are a match to TRBD2. V lost 0 bases and J lost 6; bases outside the gene matches: 2. The CDR3 is made up of 13 amino acids. CDR1 and CDR2 from the germline V gene are GTSNPN and SVGIG (reference sequence). The CDR3 DNA sequence: TGTGCCTGGAGTGTAGCTAGCGGGAGCGAGCAGTACTTC. This encodes CAWSVASGSEQYF.

This clonotype was seen many times. The chain joins TRBV20-1 to TRBJ2-3; TRBD2 agrees at 7 bases. This CDR3 has 17 residues. Germline CDR1 DFQATT, CDR2 SNEGSKA (reference sequence). V shed 1 base and J 2 bases; nucleotides not matched to a gene: 12. The CDR3 bases are TGCAGTGCTAGAGGGGGGTCGGCTAGCGGAACCACAGATACGCAGTATTTT. This translates into CSARGGSASGTTDTQYF.

In this sample, this clonotype turned up many times. The chain combines TRBV30 with TRBJ1-5, with D perhaps matching TRBD1 (5 bases). The CDR3 length is 15 residues. The V gene lost 1 base and the J gene lost 0 bases, with 10 bases spanning the gap. The germline gives CDR1 GTSNPN, CDR2 SVGIG (reference sequence). The CDR3 bases are TGTGCCTGGAGTGCCTCGACAGTTAGCAATCAGCCCCAGCATTTT. Amino acids: CAWSASTVSNQPQHF.

The CDR3, as DNA: TGTGCCAGCACCCCATGGGGCAGGGGGCGAGATCAGCCCCAGCATTTT. It translates to CASTPWGRGRDQPQHF. J is TRBJ1-5 and V is TRBV6-1; 8 nucleotides match TRBD1. The CDR3 consists of 16 residues. The junction had 13 bases not matched to a gene; V was cut back by 7 bases and J by 5 bases. Germline values: CDR1 MNHNS, CDR2 SASEGT.

This clonotype was counted between two and nine times. The V and J genes are TRBV5-1 and TRBJ1-2; TRBD1 agrees at 10 bases. Germline CDR1 reads SGHRS; CDR2 reads YFSETQ. The ends lost 3 bases at V and 4 bases at J; junction bases unmatched: 6. CDR3 length equals 15 residues. Here the CDR3 DNA reads TGCGCCAGCAGCTCCGGACAGGGGGAGGTCTATGGCTACACCTTC. Encoded protein: CASSSGQGEVYGYTF.

This clonotype was detected many times. This chain links TRBV28 with TRBJ2-1, with 7 bases lining up with TRBD2. The germline V gene has CDR1 MDHEN and CDR2 SYDVKM. V was clipped by 5 bases and J by 0 bases; unmatched bases: 13. This CDR3 spans 18 amino acids. The CDR3 region is CASSPWGGAGNSYNEQFF. The CDR3 DNA sequence: TGTGCCAGCAGTCCCTGGGGAGGGGCAGGTAACTCCTACAATGAGCAGTTCTTC.

This clonotype was counted between two and nine times. The rearrangement joins TRBV6-1 to TRBJ2-1; 7 bases are shared with TRBD1. With 5 bases clipped from V and 9 bases from J, the junction kept 7 bases outside the gene matches. In germline, CDR1 is MNHNS, CDR2 SASEGT. The CDR3 contains 13 residues. As DNA, the CDR3 is TGTGCCAGCAGTTGGACAGGAGGTGGTGAGCAGTTCTTC. Translation gives CASSWTGGGEQFF.

The V and J genes are TRBV7-8 and TRBJ2-1; 9 nucleotides match TRBD2. Unmatched junction bases numbered 9, after V lost 3 bases and J lost 6 bases. This CDR3 is built from 16 residues. Germline values: CDR1 SGHVS, CDR2 FQNEAQ. The CDR3 DNA reads TGTGCCAGCAGCTTGGCGGGAGGGACGGGCCTCAATGAGCAGTTCTTC. Translation gives CASSLAGGTGLNEQFF. The full variable domain, rest sourced from reference TRBV7-8 and TRBJ2-1, is GAGVSQSPRYKVAKRGQDVALRCDPISGHVSLFWYQQALGQGPEFLTYFQNEAQLDKSGLPSDRFFAERPEGSVSTLKIQRTQQEDSAVYLCASSLAGGTGLNEQFFGPGTRLTVL.

This clonotype was observed at least ten times. The V gene is TRBV13, the J gene TRBJ1-1; D call uncertain. CDR1 is PRHDT and CDR2 is FYEKMQ in the germline V gene (reference sequence). There are 15 residues in the CDR3. Trimming removed 0 bases from V and 1 base from J, with 9 bases in between. The CDR3 loop is CASSLGRGGNTEAFF. As DNA, the CDR3 is TGTGCCAGCAGCTTAGGACGTGGCGGGAACACTGAAGCTTTCTTT. Using reference TRBV13 and TRBJ1-1 for the parts outside the CDR3, the full variable domain is AAGVIQSPRHLIKEKRETATLKCYPIPRHDTVYWYQQGPGQDPQFLISFYEKMQSDKGSIPDRFSAQQFSDYHSELNMSSLELGDSALYFCASSLGRGGNTEAFFGQGTRLTVV.

The genes are TRBV6-1 and TRBJ2-1, with D perhaps being TRBD1 or TRBD2 (5 bases each). The V gene lost 6 bases and the J gene lost 8 bases, with 23 bases spanning the gap. The CDR3 is made up of 16 amino acids. Germline-derived CDR1 and CDR2 are MNHNS and SASEGT. In DNA, the CDR3 is TGTGCCAGCAGACCAAACCGGGGCTTACAGAGCGATGAGCAGTTCTTC. Protein sequence: CASRPNRGLQSDEQFF.

This clonotype was counted many times. The chain joins TRBV11-2 to TRBJ1-1, with D possibly matching TRBD1 (5 bases). This CDR3 region has 14 residues. Germline V gives CDR1 SGHAT, CDR2 FQNNGV. V lost 8 bases and J 0 bases, leaving 13 bases between the germline ends. This CDR3 is CASRQPTMNTEAFF. In nucleotides, the CDR3 is TGTGCCAGCCGACAGCCGACAATGAACACTGAAGCTTTCTTT. Using reference TRBV11-2 and TRBJ1-1 for the parts outside the CDR3, the full variable domain is EAGVAQSPRYKIIEKRQSVAFWCNPISGHATLYWYQQILGQGPKLLIQFQNNGVVDDSQLPKDRFSAERLKGVDSTLKIQPAKLEDSAVYLCASRQPTMNTEAFFGQGTRLTVV.

The V and J genes are TRBV19 and TRBJ2-4, with TRBD2 matching 13 bases. Per germline, CDR1 LNHDA and CDR2 SQIVND (reference sequence). The junction had 24 bases not matched to a gene; V was cut back by 7 bases and J by 3 bases. This CDR3 has 22 amino acids. The CDR3 DNA follows: TGTGCCAGTACCACCACCGGTTTCGGGACTAGCGGGACCCGGAGGAACAAAAACATTCAGTACTTC. Residues: CASTTTGFGTSGTRRNKNIQYF.

V gene TRBV5-1 combines with J gene TRBJ1-4; no clear D gene. Germline loops: CDR1 SGHRS, CDR2 YFSETQ. V lost 5 bases, J lost 0 bases, and 8 bases lay in between. This CDR3 region has 14 residues. CDR3 DNA: TGCGCCAGCAGTGGAGCGACAACTAATGAAAAACTGTTTTTT. It specifies CASSGATTNEKLFF.

This clonotype was detected a few times. The J gene is TRBJ1-3, the V gene TRBV5-1, with a possible D match to TRBD1 (5 bases). With 4 bases removed from V and 0 bases from J, the gap between germline ends came to 14 bases. CDR1 and CDR2 from the germline V gene are SGHRS and YFSETQ. The CDR3 totals 16 residues. CDR3 bases: TGCGCCAGCAGCCCGGGATGGGGCTCCTCTGGAAACACCATATATTTT. Residues: CASSPGWGSSGNTIYF.

This clonotype has more than one count but fewer than ten. The chain joins TRBV20-1 to TRBJ2-1; the match to TRBD2 covers 10 bases. J was trimmed by 1 base and V by 4 bases; bases with no gene match: 13. There are 18 residues in the CDR3. CDR1 is DFQATT and CDR2 is SNEGSKA in the germline V gene (reference sequence). The CDR3 DNA reads as TGCAGTGCTAATACACCTAGCGGGAGTTTGGGGTCCTACAATGAGCAGTTCTTC. This sequence encodes CSANTPSGSLGSYNEQFF.

This clonotype was counted between two and nine times. V usage is TRBV29-1 and J usage is TRBJ2-1; no firm D call. Per the germline V gene, CDR1 is SQVTM and CDR2 is ANQGSEA. Trimming cost V 7 bases and J 0 bases, with 10 bases left between them. This CDR3 comprises 13 residues. Written as DNA, the CDR3 is TGCAGCGGCCACGACACCTCCTACAATGAGCAGTTCTTC. It encodes CSGHDTSYNEQFF.

This clonotype was detected many times. This sequence joins TRBV27 and TRBJ1-2, with unresolved D. The ends were cut back, 0 bases at V and 8 bases at J, with 10 bases in the middle. There are 13 residues in the CDR3. Germline V CDR1 and CDR2: MNHEY, SMNVEV (reference sequence). The CDR3 DNA sequence: TGTGCCAGCAGTTTATCCCTCTCCCGAGGCTACACCTTC. The encoded protein is CASSLSLSRGYTF.

The rearrangement links TRBV5-1 to TRBJ2-5; 7 nucleotides match TRBD2. This CDR3 has 14 amino acids. Germline values: CDR1 SGHRS, CDR2 YFSETQ. V lost 4 bases and J lost 7; bases outside the gene matches: 10. Here the CDR3 DNA reads TGCGCCAGCAGCCTGGCCCAGGGCGGGGGGACCCAGTACTTC. It encodes CASSLAQGGGTQYF.

Ten or more counts support this clonotype. The chain recombines TRBV4-1 with TRBJ1-1; TRBD1 aligns across 11 bases. Germline assignment: CDR1 MGHRA and CDR2 YSYEKL. The CDR3 is 16 amino acids. V lost 2 bases to trimming and J lost 6 bases; unmatched junction nucleotides: 8. CDR3 nucleotide sequence: TGCGCCAGCAGCCAATCCTGGACAGGGGGCACGGCTGAAGCTTTCTTT. Protein sequence: CASSQSWTGGTAEAFF.